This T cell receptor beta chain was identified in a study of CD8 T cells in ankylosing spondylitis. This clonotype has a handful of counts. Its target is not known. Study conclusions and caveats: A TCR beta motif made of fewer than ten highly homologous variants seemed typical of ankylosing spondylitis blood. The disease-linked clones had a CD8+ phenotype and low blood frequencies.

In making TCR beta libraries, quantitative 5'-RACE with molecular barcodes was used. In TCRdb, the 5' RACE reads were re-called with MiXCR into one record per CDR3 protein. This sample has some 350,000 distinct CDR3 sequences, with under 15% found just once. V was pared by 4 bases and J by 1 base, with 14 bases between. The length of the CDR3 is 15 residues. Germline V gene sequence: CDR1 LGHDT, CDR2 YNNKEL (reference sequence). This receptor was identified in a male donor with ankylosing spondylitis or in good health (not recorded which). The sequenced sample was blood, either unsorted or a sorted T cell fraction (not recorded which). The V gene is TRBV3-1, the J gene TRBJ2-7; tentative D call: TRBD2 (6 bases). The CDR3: CASSPPGRRSYEQYF. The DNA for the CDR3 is TGTGCCAGCAGCCCCCCAGGGAGGAGGTCCTACGAGCAGTACTTC.